The T cell receptor (beta chain) described here comes from a study of T-cell memory formation after mild COVID-19. Study details: Clustering of TCRs was largely donor specific.

V lost 0 bases, J lost 4 bases, and 22 bases lay in between. This CDR3 is built from 18 residues. From germline, CDR1 is SGHRS and CDR2 YFSETQ. Each CDR3 protein is one row after TCRdb ran MiXCR on the 5' RACE reads. The table has 150,000 or so distinct CDR3 sequences, roughly 15% seen once. This TCR was sampled from an adult woman who had mild COVID-19 (a few samples of this study predate the infection). Cell type and time point are not known. The sequenced material came from PBMCs or a T cell subset sorted from them (not recorded which). This chain joins TRBV5-1 and TRBJ1-2; a weak D match, TRBD1 (5 bases). CDR3 nucleotide sequence: TGCGCCAGCAGCTTGGCCGGTAGCGACAGTGGGGGAATCTATGGCTACACCTTC. This translates into CASSLAGSDSGGIYGYTF.